This paragraph reports one TCR beta chain. The antigen remains unidentified. A read error may produce the germline difference seen at one junction end. This record belongs to a study of tumor and adjacent non-tumor tissue in lung cancer. This sample's RNA came from whole unsorted tissue. Distant lung tissue was collected more than 3 cm away from the tumor edge. A modified ARM-PCR protocol with three rounds of nested PCR amplified TCRbeta. MiXCR was run by TCRdb on the multiplex PCR reads, yielding one entry per CDR3 protein. The data show under 85,000 distinct CDR3 sequences, around 76% seen once. The germline V gene has CDR1 SGHAT and CDR2 FQNNGV. CDR3 length: 15 residues. Study-level results: Tumor repertoires had a smaller top 100 clone share than normal lung.

The V call is TRBV11-2, the J call TRBJ2-1; TRBD2 agrees at 9 bases. The specimen was distant non-tumor lung tissue. The sequence derives from an older man with non-small cell lung cancer. The CDR3 nucleotides read TGTGCCAACAGCACTAGCGGGCTCTCCTACAATAAGCAGTTCTTC. The encoded protein is CANSTSGLSYNKQFF.